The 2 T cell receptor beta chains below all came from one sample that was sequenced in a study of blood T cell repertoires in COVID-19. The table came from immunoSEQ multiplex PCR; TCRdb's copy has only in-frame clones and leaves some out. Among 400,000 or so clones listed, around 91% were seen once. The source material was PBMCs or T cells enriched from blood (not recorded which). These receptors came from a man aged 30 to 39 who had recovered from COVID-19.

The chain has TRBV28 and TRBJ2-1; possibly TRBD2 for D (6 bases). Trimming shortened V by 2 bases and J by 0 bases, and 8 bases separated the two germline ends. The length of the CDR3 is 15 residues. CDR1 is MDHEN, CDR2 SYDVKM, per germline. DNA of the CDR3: TGTGCCAGCAGTTTAGGGGGGAGCTCCTACAATGAGCAGTTCTTC. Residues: CASSLGGSSYNEQFF. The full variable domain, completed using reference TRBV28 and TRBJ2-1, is DVKVTQSSRYLVKRTGEKVFLECVQDMDHENMFWYRQDPGLGLRLIYFSYDVKMKEKGDIPEGYSVSREKKERFSLILESASTNQTSMYLCASSLGGSSYNEQFFGPGTRLTVL.

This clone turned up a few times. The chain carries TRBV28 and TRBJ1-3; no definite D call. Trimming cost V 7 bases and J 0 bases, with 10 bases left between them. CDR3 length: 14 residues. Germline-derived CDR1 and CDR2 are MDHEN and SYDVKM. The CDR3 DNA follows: TGTGCCAGCATTGCCACTTACTCTGGAAACACCATATATTTT. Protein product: CASIATYSGNTIYF.